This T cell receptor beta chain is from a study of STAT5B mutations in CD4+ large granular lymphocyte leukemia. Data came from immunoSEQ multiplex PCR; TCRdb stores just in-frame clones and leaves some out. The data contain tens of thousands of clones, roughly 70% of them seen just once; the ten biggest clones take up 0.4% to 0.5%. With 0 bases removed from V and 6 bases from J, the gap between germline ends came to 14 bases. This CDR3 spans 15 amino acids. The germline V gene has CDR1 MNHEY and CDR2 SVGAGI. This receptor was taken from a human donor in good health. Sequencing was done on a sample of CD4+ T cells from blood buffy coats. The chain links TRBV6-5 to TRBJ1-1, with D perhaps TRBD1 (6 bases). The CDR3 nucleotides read TGTGCCAGCAGTTACTCAAGGGGGGATTTCCCTGAAGCTTTCTTT. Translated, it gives CASSYSRGDFPEAFF.